One sample yielded the 28 T cell receptor beta chains listed below, sequenced in a study of blood T cell repertoires in COVID-19. The method was immunoSEQ multiplex PCR; TCRdb's version includes in-frame clones alone and lacks a portion of them. The table has 90,000 to 120,000 clones, 86% seen once. Sequencing was done on a sample of PBMCs or T cells enriched from blood (not recorded which). The receptors here all came from a woman aged 45-59 years who had recovered from COVID-19.

The genes are TRBV15 and TRBJ1-2, with 8 bases fitting TRBD1. CDR3 length: 14 amino acids. Per the germline V gene, CDR1 is LNHNV and CDR2 is YYDKDF (reference sequence). J gave up 5 bases and V 3 bases, and 5 bases lay outside the gene matches. CDR3 residues: CATSRTGAGYGYTF. CDR3 DNA sequence: TGTGCCACCAGCAGGACAGGGGCCGGATATGGCTACACCTTC.

This clone occurred many times. The chain joins TRBV9 to TRBJ2-6; 11 nucleotides align to TRBD1. The CDR3 consists of 18 residues. The V and J ends lost 3 bases and 0 bases, in that order; junction bases with no gene match: 5. CDR1 is SGDLS, CDR2 YYNGEE, per germline. This CDR3 is CASSASGTGGSGANVLTF. The CDR3 nucleotides are TGTGCCAGCAGCGCCTCCGGGACAGGGGGCTCTGGGGCCAACGTCCTGACTTTC.

This chain uses TRBV3-1 (or the pseudogene TRBV3-2) with TRBJ1-2; 10 bases fit TRBD1. Unmatched junction bases numbered 6, after V lost 0 bases and J lost 8 bases. Germline values: CDR1 LGHDT, CDR2 YNNKEL (reference sequence). This CDR3 comprises 15 residues. CDR3 protein: CASSQDRDRGVGYTF. CDR3 DNA sequence: TGTGCCAGCAGCCAAGATCGGGACAGGGGTGTCGGCTACACCTTC.

With respect to this clone: The CDR3 does not end in the conserved phenylalanine or tryptophan, so this is likely a read error. Because the CDR3's place on the DNA is in doubt, the DNA is left out and the CDR3 is given as listed by TCRdb. This chain links TRBV28 with TRBJ1-1; TRBD1, as called in the table, went unchecked against the DNA. The CDR3 length is 17 residues, termini included. The germline CDR1 and CDR2 sequences are MDHEN and SYDVKM. The CDR3 region is CASSTPYTGGQLRPTKI.

This clone was counted between two and nine times. The chain recombines TRBV7-9 with TRBJ1-5; D gene unclear. Germline V lookup: CDR1 SEHNR, CDR2 FQNEAQ (reference sequence). The CDR3 covers 16 residues. Trimming pared 0 bases from V and 5 bases from J, leaving 14 bases between. The CDR3 DNA is TGTGCCAGCAGCTTAGCGTTGGCGGGGAATCATCAGCCCCAGCATTTT. It is translated as CASSLALAGNHQPQHF.

A few counts support this clone. V is TRBV28 and J is TRBJ2-2, with D tentatively TRBD2 (6 bases). CDR1 and CDR2 from the germline V gene are MDHEN and SYDVKM. Trimming took 7 bases from V and 4 from J, leaving 13 bases between them. CDR3 size: 14 residues. The CDR3: CASTLEGITGELFF. The DNA for the CDR3 is TGTGCCAGCACCTTGGAGGGCATCACCGGGGAGCTGTTTTTT.

This chain links TRBV28 with TRBJ2-6; a weak D match, TRBD1 (6 bases). The CDR3 runs 15 residues. From germline, CDR1 is MDHEN and CDR2 SYDVKM. V lost 6 bases to trimming and J lost 4 bases, with 13 bases between them. DNA of the CDR3: TGTGCCAGCAGGGCAGGACAGCTCGGGGCCAACGTCCTGACTTTC. This gives the protein CASRAGQLGANVLTF.

This clone was recorded once. This rearrangement joins TRBV2 to TRBJ2-7; 9 bases align to TRBD1. V lost 4 bases, J lost 6 bases, and 10 bases stayed unmatched. The germline CDR1 and CDR2 sequences are SNHLY and FYNNEI. The CDR3 loop spans 15 amino acids. CDR3 region: CASSADRGRSGEQYF. The DNA for the CDR3 is TGTGCCAGCAGTGCCGACAGGGGGAGGTCGGGCGAGCAGTACTTC. Full variable domain (missing parts from reference TRBV2 and TRBJ2-7): EPEVTQTPSHQVTQMGQEVILRCVPISNHLYFYWYRQILGQKVEFLVSFYNNEISEKSEIFDDQFSVERPDGSNFTLKIRSTKLEDSAMYFCASSADRGRSGEQYFGPGTRLTVT.

CDR3 nucleotides: TGTGCCAGCAGCACGCGATCCGCGGCCGGGGAGCTGTTTTTT. Encoded protein: CASSTRSAAGELFF. J is TRBJ2-2 and V is TRBV5-5; no clear D gene. Germline V gives CDR1 SGHKS, CDR2 YYEKEE (reference sequence). The CDR3 is 14 amino acids. Trimming pared 4 bases from V and 6 bases from J, leaving 13 bases between.

The chain combines TRBV10-3 with TRBJ1-5; 7 bases map to TRBD1. CDR1 is ENHRY and CDR2 is SYGVKD in the germline V gene. Losses at the gene ends were 6 bases for V and 0 bases for J; bases not matched to a gene: 5. This CDR3 is 15 amino acids long. The CDR3 reads CAIRPGQSSNQPQHF. Here the CDR3 DNA reads TGTGCCATCAGGCCGGGACAGAGTAGCAATCAGCCCCAGCATTTT.

As regards this clone: This same CDR3 is encoded by further DNA sequences in the sample. The genes are TRBV18 and TRBJ2-5; 9 bases fit TRBD1. With 3 bases clipped from V and 4 bases from J, the junction kept 6 bases outside the gene matches. This CDR3 comprises 15 residues. CDR1 and CDR2 (germline): KGHSH, LQKENI. CDR3 region: CASSPGQGGGETQYF. The CDR3 nucleotides read TGTGCCAGCTCACCGGGACAGGGAGGGGGAGAGACCCAGTACTTC.

V is TRBV19 and J is TRBJ1-5; 7 nucleotides line up with TRBD1. V was pared by 0 bases and J by 7 bases, with 6 bases of the junction left unmatched. This CDR3 has 15 residues. CDR1 is LNHDA, CDR2 SQIVND, per germline (reference sequence). The CDR3 sequence: CASSIEPTGVQPQHF. DNA for the CDR3: TGTGCCAGTAGTATAGAGCCAACAGGGGTCCAGCCCCAGCATTTT. The full variable domain, with the rest looked up from reference TRBV19 and TRBJ1-5, is DGGITQSPKYLFRKEGQNVTLSCEQNLNHDAMYWYRQDPGQGLRLIYYSQIVNDFQKGDIAEGYSVSREKKESFPLTVTSAQKNPTAFYLCASSIEPTGVQPQHFGDGTRLSIL.

The chain employs TRBV28 and TRBJ1-2; weak D call: TRBD1 (5 bases). Trimming took 1 base from V and 8 from J, leaving 14 bases between them. CDR1 and CDR2 (germline): MDHEN, SYDVKM. The CDR3 has 14 amino acids. CDR3 residues: CASSLFDGHKGYTF. CDR3 coding DNA: TGTGCCAGCAGTTTATTCGACGGACATAAGGGCTACACCTTC.

This CDR3 reads CASSLTGGANRETQYF. Written as DNA, the CDR3 is TGTGCCAGCAGTTTAACGGGGGGGGCCAACAGGGAGACCCAGTACTTC. The chain couples TRBV27 to TRBJ2-5, with 8 bases matching TRBD2. Trimming at V came to 2 bases and at J to 5 bases, leaving 10 bases not matched to a gene. The CDR3 spans 16 residues. Germline V gives CDR1 MNHEY, CDR2 SMNVEV (reference sequence).

This clone was counted once. The chain combines TRBV5-1 with TRBJ2-5, with 9 bases fitting TRBD2. Trimming took 0 bases from V and 5 from J; bases not matched to a gene: 2. The CDR3 has 14 amino acids. Germline assignment: CDR1 SGHRS and CDR2 YFSETQ. CDR3 residues: CASSLASGKETQYF. The DNA for the CDR3 is TGCGCCAGCAGCTTGGCTAGCGGGAAGGAGACCCAGTACTTC.

V and J are TRBV27 and TRBJ1-2; D unresolved. The CDR3 consists of 14 residues. With 5 bases removed from V and 1 base from J, the gap between germline ends came to 11 bases. Germline CDR1 reads MNHEY; CDR2 reads SMNVEV (reference sequence). CDR3 residues: CASSTLTGNYGYTF. The CDR3 DNA is TGTGCCAGCAGTACTCTGACGGGTAACTATGGCTACACCTTC.

The chain links TRBV10-1 to TRBJ2-7, with D maybe TRBD2 (6 bases). Germline V gene sequence: CDR1 WNHNN, CDR2 SYGVQD (reference sequence). Trimming removed 3 bases from V and 2 bases from J, with 11 bases in between. The CDR3 loop spans 14 amino acids. The CDR3: CASSDPGLAYEQYF. As DNA, the CDR3 is TGCGCCAGCAGTGATCCGGGACTTGCCTACGAGCAGTACTTC.

The chain recombines TRBV7-9 with TRBJ2-3; 7 positions match TRBD2. This CDR3 spans 16 amino acids. The germline gives CDR1 SEHNR, CDR2 FQNEAQ (reference sequence). Trimming removed 5 bases from V and 2 bases from J; junction bases left unmatched: 10. The CDR3 DNA reads as TGTGCCAGCAGCCATCAAATAGCGGGTTTCACAGATACGCAGTATTTT. Its translation: CASSHQIAGFTDTQYF. The full variable domain, its missing parts supplied by reference TRBV7-9 and TRBJ2-3, is DTGVSQNPRHKITKRGQNVTFRCDPISEHNRLYWYRQTLGQGPEFLTYFQNEAQLEKSRLLSDRFSAERPKGSFSTLEIQRTEQGDSAMYLCASSHQIAGFTDTQYFGPGTRLTVL.

The chain links TRBV7-3 to TRBJ2-2; a possible D gene is TRBD2 (6 bases). V was cut by 5 bases and J by 7 bases, with 17 bases left in between. The CDR3 contains 15 residues. The germline V gene encodes CDR1 SGHTA and CDR2 FQGTGA. CDR3 protein: CASSRSGPEGGELFF. Here the CDR3 DNA reads TGTGCCAGCAGCCGAAGCGGGCCAGAAGGCGGGGAGCTGTTTTTT.

The gene calls are TRBV3-1 (or the pseudogene TRBV3-2) and TRBJ1-5; no definite D call. The germline V gene has CDR1 LGHDT and CDR2 YNNKEL (reference sequence). The CDR3 is made up of 16 amino acids. Trimming left V 4 bases short and J 0 bases short, with 13 bases between. The CDR3 DNA reads TGTGCCAGCAGCCCTTTTCTTCCAGATAGCAATCAGCCCCAGCATTTT. Its translation is CASSPFLPDSNQPQHF.

The chain uses TRBV19 and TRBJ1-4; 8 bases agree with TRBD1. V gave up 5 bases and J gave up 7 bases; unmatched junction bases: 6. The length of the CDR3 is 14 residues. Germline assignment: CDR1 LNHDA and CDR2 SQIVND (reference sequence). CDR3 protein: CASSLQGGAEKLFF. CDR3 nucleotides: TGTGCCAGTAGTCTACAGGGGGGCGCTGAAAAACTGTTTTTT.

This rearrangement joins TRBV19 to TRBJ1-2, with D perhaps matching TRBD1 (6 bases). The V end was cut by 1 base, the J end by 4 bases, with 13 bases between. This CDR3 is built from 15 residues. The V gene's germline CDR1 is LNHDA and CDR2 SQIVND (reference sequence). CDR3 nucleotides: TGTGCCAGTAGTATAGGATCCAGGGGAATCTATGGCTACACCTTC. It translates to CASSIGSRGIYGYTF. Together with reference TRBV19 and TRBJ1-2, the CDR3 gives the full variable domain: DGGITQSPKYLFRKEGQNVTLSCEQNLNHDAMYWYRQDPGQGLRLIYYSQIVNDFQKGDIAEGYSVSREKKESFPLTVTSAQKNPTAFYLCASSIGSRGIYGYTFGSGTRLTVV.

J is TRBJ2-1 and V is TRBV4-1, with 9 bases that match TRBD2. V lost 0 bases to trimming and J lost 5 bases; unmatched junction nucleotides: 11. This CDR3 spans 18 amino acids. Germline CDR1 reads MGHRA; CDR2 reads YSYEKL. The CDR3 sequence: CASSQDEVSGRPHNEQFF. The CDR3 nucleotides are TGCGCCAGCAGCCAAGATGAAGTTAGCGGGAGACCACACAATGAGCAGTTCTTC.

The chain joins TRBV27 to TRBJ1-5, with D possibly TRBD1 on 5 matching bases. V lost 2 bases, J lost 9 bases, and 11 bases lay in between. Per germline, CDR1 MNHEY and CDR2 SMNVEV (reference sequence). The CDR3 is 13 residues long. CDR3 residues: CASSLQGPGPQHF. The CDR3 nucleotides read TGTGCCAGCAGTTTACAGGGCCCAGGGCCCCAGCATTTT.

This clone was counted ten times or more. The sample holds other DNA sequences that translate to the same CDR3. The V and J genes are TRBV7-2 and TRBJ1-6; D is undetermined. This CDR3 has 13 amino acids. Trimming removed 6 bases at V and 8 bases at J, with 11 bases between. Per the germline V gene, CDR1 is SGHTA and CDR2 is FQGNSA. In nucleotides, the CDR3 is TGTGCCAGCAGTCGCTTGGAGTATTCACCCCTCCACTTT. Its protein product is CASSRLEYSPLHF.

V is TRBV6-5 and J is TRBJ1-6, with 7 bases aligning to TRBD1. The CDR3 is 14 amino acids. Per germline, CDR1 MNHEY and CDR2 SVGAGI. V was pared by 6 bases and J by 7 bases, with 6 bases of the junction left unmatched. The CDR3 protein is CASSRDRENSPLHF. The CDR3 nucleotides are TGTGCCAGCAGCCGTGACAGGGAGAATTCACCCCTCCACTTT.

This CDR3 is CASSLRGLLGTHNEQFF. The CDR3 nucleotides are TGTGCCAGCAGTTTGAGGGGGCTTCTCGGGACCCACAATGAGCAGTTCTTC. The V gene is TRBV28, the J gene TRBJ2-1; 7 bases agree with TRBD1. Germline values: CDR1 MDHEN, CDR2 SYDVKM. After removal of 3 bases from V and 5 bases from J, the junction contained 13 bases not matched to a gene. This CDR3 is built from 17 residues.

This chain's CDR3 is CASNPLAGTYNEQFF. The DNA for the CDR3 is TGCGCCAGCAATCCACTAGCTGGCACGTACAATGAGCAGTTCTTC. The chain recombines TRBV5-1 with TRBJ2-1; possibly TRBD2 for D (6 bases). This CDR3 is built from 15 residues. In germline, CDR1 is SGHRS, CDR2 YFSETQ. Trimming pared 6 bases from V and 4 bases from J, leaving 17 bases between.